The clone carrying this T cell receptor beta chain was observed once. No antigen is known for it. This CDR3 region has 17 residues. Per germline, CDR1 SGHRS and CDR2 YFSETQ. The trim removed 0 bases at V and 0 bases at J, leaving 7 bases unmatched. This specimen comes from a study of siplizumab effects on memory and regulatory T cells. About 9.8 x 10^4 TCR templates per sample were sequenced. Profiled with immunoSEQ multiplex PCR; TCRdb holds only in-frame clones, not every one. The profile shows around 110,000 clones, around 94% of them singletons. Study results and limitations: Relative to controls at less than 35%, mappable alloreactive CD4+ clones exhibited a mean Treg-derived proportion of 68.8% with siplizumab. Contribution to the alloresponse seemed major for naive T cells, which also seemed more diverse than memory cells.

The chain combines TRBV5-1 with TRBJ2-3, with TRBD2 matching over 7 bases. This TCR was recovered from a human donor in good health. Specimen: non-Treg CD4+ T cells sorted from blood. Here the CDR3 DNA reads TGCGCCAGCAGCTTGGCAGTTGTGGGGGGGAGCACAGATACGCAGTATTTT. Protein product: CASSLAVVGGSTDTQYF.